The TCR beta chain under discussion was sequenced for a study of glioma-infiltrating T cells after dendritic cell vaccination. Study as a whole: Dendritic cell vaccine was injected intradermally three times, biweekly. Study-wide points: Higher pretreatment TIL content predicted longer progression-free time and survival.

PBMC were collected before vaccination, two weeks after the third vaccination, and at progression. Points on this clone: The antigen remains unidentified.

The primer mix had 60 V beta and 13 J beta primers. Data came from immunoSEQ multiplex PCR; TCRdb stores just in-frame clones and leaves some out. Here the sample spans around 58,000 clones, 82% being singletons. The TCR sequence derives from a human donor with glioblastoma. The sample here was blood, taken before dendritic cell vaccination.

The CDR3 sequence is CASSPGGANSGELFF. As DNA, the CDR3 is TGTGCCAGCAGCCCCGGGGGGGCGAATTCCGGGGAGCTGTTTTTT. The chain uses TRBV11-3 and TRBJ2-2, with TRBD2 matching 8 bases. CDR3 length equals 15 residues. The V and J ends lost 5 bases and 6 bases, in that order; junction bases with no gene match: 8. CDR1 and CDR2 (germline): SGHNT, YENEEA.